These 21 T cell receptor beta chains originate from one sample sequenced in a study of T cell responses to AZD1222 COVID-19 vaccine. The assay was immunoSEQ multiplex PCR, and TCRdb's table has in-frame clones only and misses some. The repertoire has over 150,000 clones, roughly 92% of them found once; the top ten carry 3% to 4%. Sequenced here: peripheral blood, sampled 28 days after the second AZD1222 dose. Every receptor here comes from an adult who received the AZD1222 COVID-19 vaccine.

The chain carries TRBV9 and TRBJ1-5, with a weak D call TRBD1 (5 bases). The CDR3 has 13 amino acids. V was trimmed by 0 bases and J by 6 bases, leaving 7 bases between them. CDR1 is SGDLS, CDR2 YYNGEE, per germline. The CDR3 sequence: CASSVGGLQPQHF. As DNA, the CDR3 is TGTGCCAGCAGCGTAGGGGGCCTTCAGCCCCAGCATTTT.

The chain is built from TRBV5-1 and TRBJ1-3; weak D call: TRBD1 (6 bases). Germline V CDR1 and CDR2: SGHRS, YFSETQ. CDR3 length: 15 amino acids. Trimming removed 0 bases from V and 4 bases from J, with 11 bases in between. The CDR3 reads CASSLGPGEGNTIYF. The CDR3 DNA reads as TGCGCCAGCAGCTTGGGGCCAGGGGAAGGAAACACCATATATTTT.

The gene calls are TRBV7-3 and TRBJ2-1; D gene ambiguous. The CDR3 runs 16 residues. V lost 5 bases and J lost 4, with 18 bases in between. CDR1 is SGHTA, CDR2 FQGTGA, per germline. The CDR3 DNA follows: TGTGCCAGCAGCAGAGTGGCGTTCGGATTATACAATGAGCAGTTCTTC. Amino acid sequence: CASSRVAFGLYNEQFF.

The J gene is TRBJ1-1, the V gene TRBV10-3, with no clear D. This CDR3 contains 15 residues. The germline V gene encodes CDR1 ENHRY and CDR2 SYGVKD. Trimming removed 3 bases from V and 2 bases from J, with 13 bases in between. CDR3 in amino acids: CAISDGGRYNTEAFF. DNA of the CDR3: TGTGCCATCAGTGACGGTGGGCGGTATAACACTGAAGCTTTCTTT.

This clone occurred a few times. The chain carries TRBV14 and TRBJ1-6; D ambiguous. The CDR3 totals 13 residues. Per germline, CDR1 SGHDN and CDR2 FVKESK. V gave up 1 base and J gave up 9 bases, with 7 bases separating them. The chain's CDR3 is CASSQVSFSPLHF. As DNA, the CDR3 is TGTGCCAGCAGCCAAGTCAGCTTTTCACCCCTCCACTTT.

The J gene is TRBJ1-1, the V gene TRBV29-1; unclear D gene. The ends were cut back, 4 bases at V and 5 bases at J, with 5 bases in the middle. The germline V gene encodes CDR1 SQVTM and CDR2 ANQGSEA. CDR3 length equals 10 residues. CDR3 sequence reads: CSVGETEAFF. CDR3 bases: TGCAGCGTTGGGGAAACTGAAGCTTTCTTT.

The CDR3 region is CASSFSVNSPYGYTF. CDR3 in DNA: TGTGCCAGCAGTTTTAGCGTGAACAGCCCGTATGGCTACACCTTC. The rearrangement uses TRBV28 and TRBJ1-2; D uncertain. V lost 3 bases, J lost 5 bases, and 16 bases lay in between. This CDR3 region has 15 residues. Germline V lookup: CDR1 MDHEN, CDR2 SYDVKM.

The chain employs TRBV14 and TRBJ2-1; tentatively, D is TRBD1 (6 bases). Germline loops: CDR1 SGHDN, CDR2 FVKESK. The length of the CDR3 is 13 residues. Trimming removed 1 base at V and 10 bases at J, with 11 bases between. CDR3 sequence (DNA): TGTGCCAGCAGCCAAGCCGGGACACCCGAGCAGTTCTTC. Translating gives CASSQAGTPEQFF.

For this clone: This sample includes further DNA sequences coding for the same CDR3. V gene TRBV27 combines with J gene TRBJ2-7; D not certain. Per the germline V gene, CDR1 is MNHEY and CDR2 is SMNVEV (reference sequence). CDR3 length equals 14 residues. V shed 0 bases and J shed 0 bases, with 6 bases lying between them. The CDR3 nucleotides read TGTGCCAGCAGTTTATCTCTTCTCTCCTACGAGCAGTACTTC. This translates into CASSLSLLSYEQYF.

The rearrangement uses TRBV7-3 and TRBJ2-1; D remains ambiguous. This CDR3 region has 12 residues. V lost 0 bases, J lost 6 bases, and 3 bases lay in between. Per the germline V gene, CDR1 is SGHTA and CDR2 is FQGTGA. In nucleotides, the CDR3 is TGTGCCAGCAGCTTAACGACCAATGAGCAGTTCTTC. Translated: CASSLTTNEQFF. The full variable domain, with the rest looked up from reference TRBV7-3 and TRBJ2-1, is GAGVSQTPSNKVTEKGKYVELRCDPISGHTALYWYRQSLGQGPEFLIYFQGTGAADDSGLPNDRFFAVRPEGSVSTLKIQRTERGDSAVYLCASSLTTNEQFFGPGTRLTVL.

The chain is built from TRBV19 and TRBJ1-2; a weak D match, TRBD1 (6 bases). The germline CDR1 and CDR2 sequences are LNHDA and SQIVND (reference sequence). The CDR3 is 15 residues long. V was shortened by 7 bases and J by 4 bases, with 19 bases between the two germline ends. CDR3 in DNA: TGTGCCAGTACCCCGGGACACTCGCCAGGCTATGGCTACACCTTC. Protein product: CASTPGHSPGYGYTF.

The chain uses TRBV2 and TRBJ1-2; D ambiguous. The CDR3 runs 14 residues. The ends were cut back, 4 bases at V and 4 bases at J, with 13 bases in the middle. Germline values: CDR1 SNHLY, CDR2 FYNNEI. This chain's CDR3 is CASSARPVGYGYTF. In nucleotides, the CDR3 is TGTGCCAGCAGTGCCCGCCCCGTGGGCTATGGCTACACCTTC.

The CDR3 protein is CASSRDGARGYTF. CDR3 sequence (DNA): TGTGCCAGCAGTCGGGACGGAGCCCGTGGCTACACCTTC. This chain connects TRBV2 to TRBJ1-2, with D perhaps TRBD1 (5 bases). This CDR3 contains 13 residues. CDR1 and CDR2 (germline): SNHLY, FYNNEI. With 5 bases removed from V and 7 bases from J, the gap between germline ends came to 14 bases.

This clone was seen just once. The J gene is TRBJ1-1, the V gene TRBV28, with 10 nucleotides matching TRBD1. Germline assignment: CDR1 MDHEN and CDR2 SYDVKM. V gave up 9 bases and J gave up 10 bases; unmatched junction bases: 11. The CDR3 runs to 13 residues. Here the CDR3 DNA reads TGTGCCAGTCTTCCGGGACAGGGGAGTAGAGCTTTCTTT. Translation: CASLPGQGSRAFF.

The V and J genes are TRBV7-8 and TRBJ2-5, with a tentative D call TRBD2 (5 bases). The CDR3 runs to 14 residues. The V end lost 2 bases, the J end lost 1 base, and 8 bases lay between the germline ends. The germline V gene encodes CDR1 SGHVS and CDR2 FQNEAQ. CDR3 region: CASSLFRGQETQYF. As DNA, the CDR3 is TGTGCCAGCAGCTTATTCCGGGGCCAAGAGACCCAGTACTTC.

CDR3 region: CASSFKSSGGWETQYF. The DNA for the CDR3 is TGTGCCAGCAGCTTTAAGTCTAGCGGGGGGTGGGAGACCCAGTACTTC. This chain uses TRBV7-2 with TRBJ2-5; 11 bases align to TRBD2. Germline loops: CDR1 SGHTA, CDR2 FQGNSA. This CDR3 is 16 amino acids long. Trimming at V came to 3 bases and at J to 5 bases, leaving 8 bases not matched to a gene.

The V and J genes are TRBV7-9 and TRBJ1-5; a possible D gene is TRBD1 (5 bases). Germline CDR1 SEHNR, CDR2 FQNEAQ (reference sequence). This CDR3 has 13 residues. Trimming removed 4 bases from V and 7 bases from J, with 11 bases in between. The CDR3, as DNA: TGTGCCAGCAGCTCAGGGAACTTGCAGCCCCAGCATTTT. It yields the protein CASSSGNLQPQHF.

The chain uses TRBV7-9 and TRBJ1-5; a weak D match, TRBD1 (5 bases). Trimming cost V 5 bases and J 8 bases, with 13 bases left between them. The CDR3 spans 13 residues. Looked up from germline, CDR1 is SEHNR and CDR2 is FQNEAQ (reference sequence). CDR3 sequence reads: CASSLEGSKPQHF. In DNA, the CDR3 is TGTGCCAGCAGCCTGGAGGGGAGTAAGCCCCAGCATTTT.

This chain connects TRBV2 to TRBJ2-2; TRBD2 agrees at 10 bases. From germline, CDR1 is SNHLY and CDR2 FYNNEI. The CDR3 length is 14 residues. J gave up 4 bases and V 6 bases, and 2 bases lay outside the gene matches. The CDR3: CASSVAGGTGELFF. For the CDR3, the DNA is TGTGCCAGCAGCGTAGCGGGAGGCACCGGGGAGCTGTTTTTT.

V usage is TRBV19 and J usage is TRBJ2-1; TRBD2 aligns across 8 bases. The length of the CDR3 is 14 residues. V gave up 9 bases and J gave up 9 bases; unmatched junction bases: 13. From germline, CDR1 is LNHDA and CDR2 SQIVND (reference sequence). This chain's CDR3 is CASRSAGAGVEQFF. DNA of the CDR3: TGTGCCAGCCGATCAGCGGGAGCGGGGGTTGAGCAGTTCTTC.

This chain joins TRBV19 and TRBJ1-1; TRBD1 is a possible D gene (6 bases). The CDR3 spans 15 residues. Germline V lookup: CDR1 LNHDA, CDR2 SQIVND (reference sequence). Trimming shortened V by 5 bases and J by 5 bases, and 18 bases separated the two germline ends. In DNA form, the CDR3 reads TGTGCCAGTAGTTCCCTAGGGGCAGGGGTTACTGAAGCTTTCTTT. It is translated as CASSSLGAGVTEAFF.